The present entry profiles one TCR beta chain with its context. These data come from a study of blood T cell repertoires in COVID-19. V shed 6 bases and J 0 bases; nucleotides not matched to a gene: 9. Germline V gene sequence: CDR1 SNHLY, CDR2 FYNNEI. This CDR3 contains 18 residues. TCRdb's copy holds only in-frame clones and misses some; the assay was immunoSEQ multiplex PCR. This repertoire shows some 220,000 clones, roughly 84% found once; its top ten account for approximately 5.1%. The receptor was isolated from a woman aged 55-75 years who had recovered from COVID-19. The sequencing sample was made of peripheral blood. This chain links TRBV2 with TRBJ2-3; TRBD2 matches at 13 bases. For the CDR3, the DNA is TGTGCCAGCAGCCCCGGGACTAGCGGGGACTTGAGCACAGATACGCAGTATTTT. Translated, it gives CASSPGTSGDLSTDTQYF.